These T cell receptor beta chains were read from a single sample in a study of shared clonotypes between healthy human individuals. Profiled with immunoSEQ multiplex PCR; TCRdb holds only in-frame clones, not every one. The repertoire holds roughly 890,000 clones, with 80% to 95% as singletons. Sequencing was carried out using naive CD8+ T cells sorted from blood. The receptors shown here come from a man younger than 40 in good health. The CDR3 runs from the conserved cysteine through the conserved F or W. The order of the fields is V gene, clone size, J gene, D gene, CDR3 protein, CDR3 DNA. A D gene is named only where the DNA matches it firmly. Expanded clones are given a class, and other clones once, few, many or no size at all.

v_call: TRBV7-9; clone_size: NA; j_call: TRBJ2-7; d_call: TRBD2; cdr3_aa: CASLAGTSGSYEQYF; cdr3_nt: TGTGCCAGCTTAGCAGGGACTAGCGGGTCCTACGAGCAGTACTTC
v_call: TRBV4-3; clone_size: NA; j_call: TRBJ2-2; d_call: TRBD1; cdr3_aa: CASSRPTGGTTGELFF; cdr3_nt: TGCGCCAGCAGCCGGCCTACAGGGGGCACTACCGGGGAGCTGTTTTTT
v_call: TRBV4-1; clone_size: NA; j_call: TRBJ2-7; d_call: TRBD2; cdr3_aa: CASSQGSGRAYEQYF; cdr3_nt: TGCGCCAGCAGCCAAGGTTCAGGGAGGGCCTACGAGCAGTACTTC
v_call: TRBV7-7; clone_size: NA; j_call: TRBJ2-6; d_call: NA; cdr3_aa: CASSLYSGANVLTF; cdr3_nt: TGTGCTAGCAGCTTATATAGCGGGGCCAACGTCCTGACTTTC
v_call: TRBV15; clone_size: NA; j_call: TRBJ2-2; d_call: NA; cdr3_aa: CATSRERNSYTGELFF; cdr3_nt: TGTGCCACCAGCAGAGAACGAAATAGCTACACCGGGGAGCTGTTTTTT
v_call: TRBV19; clone_size: NA; j_call: TRBJ2-7; d_call: NA; cdr3_aa: CASSPGPAYEQYF; cdr3_nt: TGTGCCAGTAGTCCGGGACCAGCCTACGAGCAGTACTTC
v_call: TRBV10-2; clone_size: NA; j_call: TRBJ2-7; d_call: TRBD2; cdr3_aa: CASLLAGYSYEQYF; cdr3_nt: TGCGCCAGCCTACTAGCGGGGTACTCCTACGAGCAGTACTTC
v_call: TRBV7-9; clone_size: NA; j_call: TRBJ2-3; d_call: TRBD2; cdr3_aa: CASSLPDSGSDRDTQYF; cdr3_nt: TGTGCCAGCAGCTTACCGGATAGCGGGAGCGACAGAGATACGCAGTATTTT
v_call: TRBV14; clone_size: NA; j_call: TRBJ2-5; d_call: NA; cdr3_aa: CASSQEGPRGTQYF; cdr3_nt: TGTGCCAGCAGCCAAGAGGGTCCGCGAGGGACCCAGTACTTC
v_call: TRBV6-5; clone_size: NA; j_call: TRBJ2-2; d_call: NA; cdr3_aa: CASSFLESGELFF; cdr3_nt: TGTGCCAGCAGTTTTCTTGAGTCCGGGGAGCTGTTTTTT
v_call: TRBV6-5; clone_size: NA; j_call: TRBJ2-3; d_call: TRBD1; cdr3_aa: CASSSIPTGADTQYF; cdr3_nt: TGTGCCAGCAGTTCAATCCCTACAGGGGCAGATACGCAGTATTTT
v_call: TRBV27; clone_size: NA; j_call: TRBJ1-4; d_call: NA; cdr3_aa: CASSLFQEGEKLFF; cdr3_nt: TGTGCCAGCAGTTTATTCCAAGAGGGTGAAAAACTGTTTTTT
v_call: TRBV10-1; clone_size: NA; j_call: TRBJ2-7; d_call: TRBD1; cdr3_aa: CASSDSDRFYEQYF; cdr3_nt: TGCGCCAGCAGTGATTCGGACAGGTTTTACGAGCAGTACTTC
v_call: TRBV5-1; clone_size: NA; j_call: TRBJ2-5; d_call: NA; cdr3_aa: CASSYTNQETQYF; cdr3_nt: TGCGCCAGCAGCTATACAAATCAAGAGACCCAGTACTTC
v_call: TRBV2; clone_size: once; j_call: TRBJ2-1; d_call: TRBD1; cdr3_aa: CASSGQGAGNEQFF; cdr3_nt: TGTGCCAGCAGTGGACAGGGGGCCGGTAATGAGCAGTTCTTC
v_call: TRBV5-4; clone_size: NA; j_call: TRBJ2-7; d_call: NA; cdr3_aa: CASSLSPAYEQYF; cdr3_nt: TGTGCCAGCAGCTTGAGTCCAGCCTACGAGCAGTACTTC
v_call: TRBV6-4; clone_size: once; j_call: TRBJ2-3; d_call: TRBD1; cdr3_aa: CASNTGASGGTDTQYF; cdr3_nt: TGTGCCAGCAATACAGGGGCCTCCGGCGGCACAGATACGCAGTATTTT
v_call: TRBV23-1; clone_size: NA; j_call: TRBJ2-1; d_call: NA; cdr3_aa: CASSRPPQGRYFENEQFF; cdr3_nt: TGCGCCAGCAGTCGCCCCCCGCAGGGAAGGTATTTTGAGAATGAGCAGTTCTTC
v_call: TRBV27; clone_size: NA; j_call: TRBJ2-1; d_call: NA; cdr3_aa: CASSLAGSLYNEQFF; cdr3_nt: TGTGCCAGCAGTTTAGCGGGGAGTCTCTACAATGAGCAGTTCTTC
v_call: TRBV7-9; clone_size: NA; j_call: TRBJ1-1; d_call: NA; cdr3_aa: CASSFSGNVGTAEAFF; cdr3_nt: TGTGCCAGCAGCTTTTCAGGGAACGTGGGAACGGCTGAAGCTTTCTTT
v_call: TRBV14; clone_size: NA; j_call: TRBJ2-7; d_call: TRBD2; cdr3_aa: CASSHASGTREAYEQYF; cdr3_nt: TGTGCCAGCAGCCACGCATCGGGGACTAGAGAAGCATACGAGCAGTACTTC
v_call: TRBV7-9; clone_size: NA; j_call: TRBJ1-3; d_call: TRBD1; cdr3_aa: CASRKQGSGNTIYF; cdr3_nt: TGTGCCAGCAGGAAACAGGGGAGCGGAAACACCATATATTTT
v_call: TRBV7-9; clone_size: NA; j_call: TRBJ2-7; d_call: NA; cdr3_aa: CASRSLSSYEQYF; cdr3_nt: TGTGCCAGCAGATCCCTGAGCTCCTACGAGCAGTACTTC
v_call: TRBV7-9; clone_size: NA; j_call: TRBJ1-2; d_call: TRBD1; cdr3_aa: CASSSDRVDNYGYTF; cdr3_nt: TGTGCCAGCAGCTCCGACAGGGTGGATAACTATGGCTACACCTTC
v_call: TRBV4-1; clone_size: NA; j_call: TRBJ1-4; d_call: NA; cdr3_aa: CASSQVQGGNEKLFF; cdr3_nt: TGCGCCAGCAGCCAAGTACAGGGAGGGAATGAAAAACTGTTTTTT
v_call: TRBV6-5; clone_size: NA; j_call: TRBJ2-5; d_call: NA; cdr3_aa: CASSYGESQETQYF; cdr3_nt: TGTGCCAGCAGTTACGGGGAATCCCAAGAGACCCAGTACTTC
v_call: TRBV21-1; clone_size: NA; j_call: TRBJ2-1; d_call: NA; cdr3_aa: CARYNEQFF; cdr3_nt: TGTGCCAGGTACAATGAGCAGTTCTTC
v_call: TRBV19; clone_size: NA; j_call: TRBJ2-3; d_call: NA; cdr3_aa: CASNTGIYTDTQYF; cdr3_nt: TGTGCCAGTAATACCGGGATATACACAGATACGCAGTATTTT
v_call: TRBV9; clone_size: NA; j_call: TRBJ2-3; d_call: NA; cdr3_aa: CASSVLAPTDTQYF; cdr3_nt: TGTGCCAGCAGCGTACTAGCGCCCACAGATACGCAGTATTTT
v_call: TRBV28; clone_size: NA; j_call: TRBJ2-3; d_call: TRBD1; cdr3_aa: CASSLLTGGTDTQYF; cdr3_nt: TGTGCCAGCAGTTTGTTGACAGGGGGCACAGATACGCAGTATTTT
v_call: TRBV9; clone_size: NA; j_call: TRBJ2-7; d_call: NA; cdr3_aa: CASSAVGTPLDEQYF; cdr3_nt: TGTGCCAGCAGTGCCGTGGGTACCCCTCTCGACGAGCAGTACTTC
v_call: TRBV10-3; clone_size: NA; j_call: TRBJ1-1; d_call: NA; cdr3_aa: CAIRMGEYTEAFF; cdr3_nt: TGTGCCATCAGGATGGGGGAATACACTGAAGCTTTCTTT
v_call: TRBV27; clone_size: NA; j_call: TRBJ2-1; d_call: TRBD2; cdr3_aa: CASSLSTSGAYNEQFF; cdr3_nt: TGTGCCAGCAGTTTATCAACTAGCGGGGCCTACAATGAGCAGTTCTTC
v_call: TRBV28; clone_size: NA; j_call: TRBJ2-2; d_call: TRBD2; cdr3_aa: CASSFGGLAGYLVPGELFF; cdr3_nt: TGTGCCAGCAGTTTCGGGGGACTAGCGGGATACTTGGTTCCCGGGGAGCTGTTTTTT
v_call: TRBV10-3; clone_size: NA; j_call: TRBJ2-7; d_call: NA; cdr3_aa: CATTTERSYEQYF; cdr3_nt: TGTGCCACTACGACAGAGCGCTCCTACGAGCAGTACTTC
v_call: TRBV7-3; clone_size: NA; j_call: TRBJ2-2; d_call: NA; cdr3_aa: CASSQGGAGELFF; cdr3_nt: TGTGCCAGCAGCCAAGGCGGGGCCGGGGAGCTGTTTTTT
v_call: TRBV6-6; clone_size: NA; j_call: TRBJ1-4; d_call: NA; cdr3_aa: CASSTGPTYNEKLFF; cdr3_nt: TGTGCCAGCAGTACAGGACCGACGTATAATGAAAAACTGTTTTTT
v_call: TRBV6-5; clone_size: NA; j_call: TRBJ1-5; d_call: NA; cdr3_aa: CASSYEGNQPQHF; cdr3_nt: TGTGCCAGCAGTTACGAAGGGAATCAGCCCCAGCATTTT
v_call: TRBV10-3; clone_size: NA; j_call: TRBJ2-7; d_call: NA; cdr3_aa: CAISGGWADPNEQYF; cdr3_nt: TGTGCCATCAGTGGTGGTTGGGCGGACCCTAACGAGCAGTACTTC
v_call: TRBV29-1; clone_size: NA; j_call: TRBJ2-1; d_call: TRBD2; cdr3_aa: CSALSGRGHNEQFF; cdr3_nt: TGCAGCGCCCTTAGCGGGAGGGGCCACAATGAGCAGTTCTTC
v_call: TRBV25-1; clone_size: NA; j_call: TRBJ2-5; d_call: NA; cdr3_aa: CASSEAGRVQETQYF; cdr3_nt: TGTGCCAGCAGTGAAGCGGGAAGGGTCCAAGAGACCCAGTACTTC
v_call: TRBV27; clone_size: NA; j_call: TRBJ2-3; d_call: TRBD2; cdr3_aa: CASSASSGRETDTQYF; cdr3_nt: TGTGCCAGCAGTGCATCTAGCGGGAGGGAAACAGATACGCAGTATTTT
v_call: TRBV7-3; clone_size: NA; j_call: TRBJ1-1; d_call: NA; cdr3_aa: CATSREGLNTEAFF; cdr3_nt: TGTGCCACTTCGAGGGAGGGATTGAACACTGAAGCTTTCTTT
v_call: TRBV10-3; clone_size: NA; j_call: TRBJ2-7; d_call: NA; cdr3_aa: CAISESIPIARDEQYF; cdr3_nt: TGTGCCATCAGTGAGTCGATTCCTATCGCCCGCGACGAGCAGTACTTC
v_call: TRBV9; clone_size: NA; j_call: TRBJ2-5; d_call: NA; cdr3_aa: CASSAGRIQETQYF; cdr3_nt: TGTGCCAGCAGCGCGGGACGGATTCAAGAGACCCAGTACTTC
v_call: TRBV6-5; clone_size: NA; j_call: TRBJ2-7; d_call: NA; cdr3_aa: CASRGASYEQYF; cdr3_nt: TGTGCCAGCCGTGGGGCCTCCTACGAGCAGTACTTC
v_call: TRBV5-8; clone_size: NA; j_call: TRBJ2-7; d_call: NA; cdr3_aa: CASSALLDSSYEQYF; cdr3_nt: TGTGCCAGCAGCGCTCTACTAGACAGCTCCTACGAGCAGTACTTC
v_call: TRBV2; clone_size: NA; j_call: TRBJ2-7; d_call: TRBD2; cdr3_aa: CASKPTRDVGLAMTYEQYF; cdr3_nt: TGTGCCAGCAAACCCACCAGGGACGTCGGACTAGCGATGACCTACGAGCAGTACTTC
v_call: TRBV7-9; clone_size: few; j_call: TRBJ2-1; d_call: NA; cdr3_aa: CASSSIGGEQFF; cdr3_nt: TGTGCCAGCAGCTCGATAGGAGGCGAGCAGTTCTTC